Listed here are 10 T cell receptor beta chains from one sample, sequenced in a study of blood T cell repertoires in COVID-19 (TCRdb year 2020). Library prep was done by the immunoSEQ multiplex PCR assay. The clones in this table, taken by TCRdb from immuneACCESS, are in-frame only. Not every clone is retained; where verified, under half of the shortfall comes from an unresolved V gene, and the cause of the rest is unknown. Across this sample there are roughly 500,000 clones, with 75% to 90% seen only once. Roughly 0.92% of the sample is in the top ten clones. The sample consisted of peripheral blood. Receptors originate from a young man with COVID-19, enrolled during active disease.

The J gene is TRBJ2-2, the V gene TRBV3-1 (or the pseudogene TRBV3-2), with a possible D match to TRBD2 (6 bases). V shed 1 base and J shed 7 bases, with 10 bases lying between them. The CDR3 length is 14 residues. The germline V gene has CDR1 LGHDT and CDR2 YNNKEL (reference sequence). Here the CDR3 DNA reads TGTGCCAGCAGCCAAGTAGCGGCGAACGGGGAGCTGTTTTTT. Translated, it gives CASSQVAANGELFF.

The rearrangement joins TRBV30 to TRBJ1-1; D gene uncertain. This CDR3 comprises 13 residues. Germline CDR1 is GTSNPN and CDR2 is SVGIG (reference sequence). V was clipped by 3 bases and J by 0 bases, with 8 bases between them. CDR3 sequence (DNA): TGTGCCTGGAGCAGATTTATGAACACTGAAGCTTTCTTT. Translation gives CAWSRFMNTEAFF.

V gene TRBV4-2 combines with J gene TRBJ2-1; 7 bases are a match to TRBD2. CDR3 length: 16 residues. Looked up from germline, CDR1 is LGHNA and CDR2 is YNFKEQ. V lost 0 bases, J lost 3 bases, and 5 bases stayed unmatched. CDR3 in amino acids: CASSQDTGGSYNEQFF. Here the CDR3 DNA reads TGTGCCAGCAGCCAAGATACCGGCGGGAGCTACAATGAGCAGTTCTTC.

V and J are TRBV6-5 and TRBJ2-1; D perhaps matches TRBD1 (5 bases). V was shortened by 6 bases and J by 5 bases, with 14 bases between the two germline ends. The germline CDR1 and CDR2 sequences are MNHEY and SVGAGI. This CDR3 is 14 amino acids long. CDR3 coding DNA: TGTGCCAGCAGCCTACAAAGGGGCAACAATGAGCAGTTCTTC. Its translation: CASSLQRGNNEQFF.

The chain uses TRBV27 and TRBJ2-5, with 8 bases aligning to TRBD2. The ends lost 2 bases at V and 5 bases at J; junction bases unmatched: 10. The CDR3 totals 16 residues. The germline V gene encodes CDR1 MNHEY and CDR2 SMNVEV (reference sequence). CDR3 coding DNA: TGTGCCAGCAGTTTAGAGGTCGGGAGGGCCGGGGAGACCCAGTACTTC. It specifies CASSLEVGRAGETQYF.

This clone was seen only once. This chain connects TRBV5-4 to TRBJ2-1, with D possibly TRBD2 on 6 matching bases. From germline, CDR1 is SGHNT and CDR2 YYREEE (reference sequence). This CDR3 spans 14 amino acids. V lost 2 bases to trimming and J lost 4 bases, with 10 bases between them. CDR3 region: CASSFAAGYNEQFF. The CDR3 DNA follows: TGTGCCAGCAGCTTCGCGGCGGGGTACAATGAGCAGTTCTTC.

The chain has TRBV18 and TRBJ2-7, with 10 bases matching TRBD2. This CDR3 has 15 residues. The trim removed 3 bases at V and 0 bases at J, leaving 2 bases unmatched. The germline CDR1 and CDR2 sequences are KGHSH and LQKENI. Written as DNA, the CDR3 is TGTGCCAGCTCACCCCCTAGCGGGAGCTCCTACGAGCAGTACTTC. Translation gives CASSPPSGSSYEQYF.

V is TRBV11-2 and J is TRBJ2-1; D not certain. The CDR3 runs 13 residues. Germline CDR1 is SGHAT and CDR2 is FQNNGV. With 0 bases removed from V and 6 bases from J, the gap between germline ends came to 6 bases. The CDR3 nucleotides read TGTGCCAGCAGCTTAGACCGAGCCAATGAGCAGTTCTTC. This translates into CASSLDRANEQFF. The complete variable domain, with remaining parts taken from reference TRBV11-2 and TRBJ2-1, reads EAGVAQSPRYKIIEKRQSVAFWCNPISGHATLYWYQQILGQGPKLLIQFQNNGVVDDSQLPKDRFSAERLKGVDSTLKIQPAKLEDSAVYLCASSLDRANEQFFGPGTRLTVL.

The chain links TRBV7-8 to TRBJ2-1; unclear D gene. V shed 4 bases and J shed 7 bases, with 14 bases lying between them. The CDR3 is 14 residues long. In germline, CDR1 is SGHVS, CDR2 FQNEAQ. In DNA, the CDR3 is TGTGCCAGCAGCTCCGCGATTCCTATTAATGAGCAGTTCTTC. This translates into CASSSAIPINEQFF.

The chain has TRBV11-3 and TRBJ2-1; D might be TRBD2 (6 bases). V was cut by 5 bases and J by 4 bases, with 15 bases left in between. From germline, CDR1 is SGHNT and CDR2 YENEEA. The CDR3 is 15 residues long. CDR3 coding DNA: TGTGCCAGCAGCCCCGGGACTGCCGAGTACAATGAGCAGTTCTTC. Its translation: CASSPGTAEYNEQFF.